These T cell receptor beta chains were read from a single sample in a study of cytomegalovirus exposure and HLA in healthy donors. Profiling relied on immunoSEQ multiplex PCR, and the TCRdb table lists in-frame clones only, not all of them. Of nearly 110,000 clones in the sample, around 80% are singletons; the top ten hold approximately 2.6%. The sequenced sample was PBMCs. The receptors were sampled from a man aged 25-45 years in good health and CMV-seropositive. Each CDR3 is given with its conserved first and last residue. The D gene is left open where the match is weak. The size of a clone is reported for some rows only, either as once, few or many, or as a class for expanded clones.

TRBD2	TRBV2	TRBJ2-7	.	TGTGCCAGAGCTCCGACTAGCGGGGACAGCTCCTACGAGCAGTACTTC	CARAPTSGDSSYEQYF
.	TRBV9	TRBJ2-7	.	TGTGCCAGCAGCGTAGCAGGTGATAGGGGGAGTCAGTACTTC	CASSVAGDRGSQYF
.	TRBV5-1	TRBJ2-4	.	TGCGCCAGCAGCTTGCCGGAAAACATTCAGTACTTC	CASSLPENIQYF
TRBD1	TRBV5-1	TRBJ2-7	.	TGCGCCAGCAGCTACCGTGGACAGGGGAGGTACGAGCAGTACTTC	CASSYRGQGRYEQYF
.	TRBV10-2	TRBJ2-7	.	TGCGCCAGCAGTGAGTTCGGCGCAGGGGCAACCTACGAGCAGTACTTC	CASSEFGAGATYEQYF
.	TRBV11-1	TRBJ1-2	.	TGTGCCAGCAGCTTGAGGACGGGAAATGCTGGGGGCTACACCTTC	CASSLRTGNAGGYTF
TRBD2	TRBV11-3	TRBJ2-1	.	TGTGCCAGCAGCCTGCCGACTAGCGGGGAGCAGTTCTTC	CASSLPTSGEQFF
.	TRBV5-1	TRBJ1-1	.	TGCGCCAGCAGCTTGGCCGGGATGGGGGCGGTAAACACTGAAGCTTTCTTT	CASSLAGMGAVNTEAFF
.	TRBV21-1	TRBJ1-4	.	TGTGCCAGCAGCAAAGTGCGGGAGGGAAGAGACGAAAAACTGTTTTTT	CASSKVREGRDEKLFF
.	TRBV7-9	TRBJ1-4	.	TGTGCCAGCAGCCTTATAGGGGCAGGGAATGAAAAACTGTTTTTT	CASSLIGAGNEKLFF
.	TRBV11-3	TRBJ2-1	once	TGTGCCAGCAGCCGGGGGAGTGAGCAGTTCTTC	CASSRGSEQFF
.	TRBV27	TRBJ2-7	.	TGTGCCAGCAGTCGCCAGGTCGAGCAGTACTTC	CASSRQVEQYF
.	TRBV2	TRBJ2-1	.	TGTGCCAGCTCTCCGTGGGGCGGGGACTCCTACAATGAGCAGTTCTTC	CASSPWGGDSYNEQFF
.	TRBV19	TRBJ2-7	.	TGTGCCAGTAGTATGTTCGGGACACAAGATAGCTCCTACGAGCAGTACTTC	CASSMFGTQDSSYEQYF
.	TRBV9	TRBJ2-7	.	TGTGCCAGCAGCGTCGAGGCGGGGAATTACGAGCAGTACTTC	CASSVEAGNYEQYF
TRBD1	TRBV5-4	TRBJ1-1	.	TGTGCCAGCAGCTTGGCCGGGACAGGGGGAACTGAAGCTTTCTTT	CASSLAGTGGTEAFF
.	TRBV7-9	TRBJ2-1	.	TGTGCCAGCAGCCCGTCCCGGGGGAAAGATTACAATGAGCAGTTCTTC	CASSPSRGKDYNEQFF
.	TRBV12-5	TRBJ2-3	.	TGTGCTAGTGGTGAGGCCACAGATACGCAGTATTTT	CASGEATDTQYF
.	TRBV30	TRBJ1-5	.	TGTGCCTCCAAAGAAGGGGGTCAGCCCCAGCATTTT	CASKEGGQPQHF
.	TRBV10-2	TRBJ1-2	.	TGCGCCAGCAGTCCGTCGGGGGGGCGAAACTATGGCTACACCTTC	CASSPSGGRNYGYTF
TRBD1	TRBV10-3	TRBJ2-7	.	TGTGCCATCAGTGCGACAGGGGGTAGCTACGAGCAGTACTTC	CAISATGGSYEQYF
.	TRBV11-2	TRBJ1-6	.	TGTGCCAGCAGCTTAATGACTCACCCGAGTGATTCACCCCTCCACTTT	CASSLMTHPSDSPLHF
TRBD1	TRBV7-8	TRBJ1-1	.	TGTGCCAGCAGCGCGCGGACAGGGTGGAACACTGAAGCTTTCTTT	CASSARTGWNTEAFF
TRBD1	TRBV10-3	TRBJ1-1	.	TGTGCCATCAGATCGACAGGGTCGAACACTGAAGCTTTCTTT	CAIRSTGSNTEAFF
.	TRBV5-1	TRBJ2-1	.	TGCGCCAGCAGCTTGAGGCGGCTATTGGATGAGCAGTTCTTC	CASSLRRLLDEQFF
TRBD1	TRBV19	TRBJ2-2	.	TGTGCCAGTATCAGGACAGGTGGGACCGGGGAGCTGTTTTTT	CASIRTGGTGELFF
.	TRBV6-5	TRBJ1-6	.	TGTGCCAGCAGTTATTCGACTAGCTCCTATAATTCACCCCTCCACTTT	CASSYSTSSYNSPLHF
TRBD1	TRBV7-9	TRBJ2-3	.	TGTGCCAGCAGCTTAGTACCGACAGGGGATGGGATAGATACGCAGTATTTT	CASSLVPTGDGIDTQYF
TRBD1	TRBV13	TRBJ1-3	.	TGTGCCAGCAGTCTAGGGGGCCGCTCTTCACACTCTGGAAACACCATATATTTT	CASSLGGRSSHSGNTIYF
.	TRBV6-4	TRBJ1-1	.	TGTGCCAGCAGTGACTCAGCCGGTGAAGCTTTCTTT	CASSDSAGEAFF
.	TRBV15	TRBJ2-2	.	TGTGCCACCAGCGTAGAGAATGTAGAGGGGGTCCCGGGCACCGGGGAGCTGTTTTTT	CATSVENVEGVPGTGELFF
.	TRBV27	TRBJ2-7	.	TGTGCCAGCAGTGCCCTTAGGGGCGAGCAGTACTTC	CASSALRGEQYF
TRBD1	TRBV10-1	TRBJ2-1	medium-sized	TGCGCCAGCAGCTCCGGGACAGGGCCCAATGAGCAGTTCTTC	CASSSGTGPNEQFF
.	TRBV6-4	TRBJ2-6	.	TGTGCCAGCAGCTCCCAAGATATTAGTTCGAGCGGGGCCAACGTCCTGACTTTC	CASSSQDISSSGANVLTF
.	TRBV5-1	TRBJ1-2	.	TGCGCCAGCAGTACCAACGCATCCCCCGGTGGCTACACCTTC	CASSTNASPGGYTF
TRBD2	TRBV5-1	TRBJ2-1	.	TGCGCCAGCGAGAGCGGGAGCTCCTACAATGAGCAGTTCTTC	CASESGSSYNEQFF
.	TRBV10-3	TRBJ2-7	.	TGTGCCGTACGGGACACTATTCTGTACGAGCAGTACTTC	CAVRDTILYEQYF
TRBD2	TRBV19	TRBJ2-3	.	TGTGCCAGTAGTAGCCTAGCGGGGAATACGCAGTATTTT	CASSSLAGNTQYF
.	TRBV6-5	TRBJ1-2	once	TGTGCCAGCTGCGGACACGAATCAGGCTACACCTTC	CASCGHESGYTF
.	TRBV5-1	TRBJ1-2	.	TGCGCCAGCAGCTTAGACACGAACCTTAACTATGGCTACACCTTC	CASSLDTNLNYGYTF
.	TRBV19	TRBJ2-5	once	TGTGCCAGTAGTAATGGGGGGGGCCTCGTTACCCTCCGGGAGACCCAGTACTTC	CASSNGGGLVTLRETQYF
.	TRBV4-1	TRBJ2-7	.	TGCGCCAGCAGCCAAGGTCACAGGGTAGGCGAGCAGTACTTC	CASSQGHRVGEQYF
TRBD1	TRBV6-1	TRBJ2-7	once	TGTGCCAGCAGAGACAGGGCGCTTACCTACGAGCAGTACTTC	CASRDRALTYEQYF
.	TRBV4-1	TRBJ2-2	.	TGCGCCAGCAGCTCTGGGGGGTACACCGGGGAGCTGTTTTTT	CASSSGGYTGELFF
.	TRBV15	TRBJ1-5	.	TGTGCCACCAGCAGAGATTACCGGGGGGAACAGCCCCAGCATTTT	CATSRDYRGEQPQHF
TRBD1	TRBV5-1	TRBJ1-5	.	TGCGCCAGCAGCTTGGCGGACAGGGCGAAAACTAGCAATCAGCCCCAGCATTTT	CASSLADRAKTSNQPQHF
.	TRBV7-9	TRBJ1-2	.	TGTGCCAGCAGCATATCTATCGAGGGTGGCTACACCTTC	CASSISIEGGYTF
TRBD2	TRBV11-2	TRBJ2-3	.	TGTGCCAGCAGCACCTCTCCCGGGCGGGGGGGAACAGATACGCAGTATTTT	CASSTSPGRGGTDTQYF
.	TRBV29-1	TRBJ1-3	.	TGCAGCGGGGGGGACTCTGGAAACACCATATATTTT	CSGGDSGNTIYF
TRBD2	TRBV11-2	TRBJ2-5	.	TGTGCCAGCAGCCGTGTTGGGGGGGTGGTTGAGACCCAGTACTTC	CASSRVGGVVETQYF
TRBD2	TRBV2	TRBJ2-1	.	TGTGCCAGCAGTGCTAGCGGGGGGAGGAATGAGCAGTTCTTC	CASSASGGRNEQFF
.	TRBV7-2	TRBJ1-1	.	TGTGCCAGCAGCTTAGACAGGGCGGTGACTGAAGCTTTCTTT	CASSLDRAVTEAFF